The 30 T cell receptor beta chains reported below all come from one sample, sequenced in a study of cytomegalovirus exposure and HLA in healthy donors. Primers: 60 Vbeta forward and 13 Jbeta reverse. TCRdb's table, derived via immunoSEQ multiplex PCR, lists solely in-frame clones and lacks some. The sample yields about 160,000 clones, under 80% seen once. The sequenced material came from PBMCs. Receptors were obtained from a female donor in good health and CMV-seronegative.

The rearrangement uses TRBV6-6 and TRBJ2-5; TRBD1 aligns across 8 bases. Unmatched junction bases numbered 4, after V lost 8 bases and J lost 5 bases. CDR3 length: 12 residues. Germline V CDR1 and CDR2: MNHNY, SVGAGI (reference sequence). The CDR3: CASRTGGETQYF. CDR3 coding DNA: TGTGCCAGCCGAACAGGGGGGGAGACCCAGTACTTC.

This clone has just one count. This chain connects TRBV27 to TRBJ1-1; D is possibly TRBD1 (5 bases). Germline loops: CDR1 MNHEY, CDR2 SMNVEV (reference sequence). V lost 6 bases, J lost 3 bases, and 11 bases lay in between. This CDR3 has 13 residues. Here the CDR3 reads CASRDPGYTEAFF. In nucleotides, the CDR3 is TGTGCCAGCAGAGATCCAGGGTACACTGAAGCTTTCTTT.

V is TRBV18 and J is TRBJ2-7; unclear D gene. In germline, CDR1 is KGHSH, CDR2 LQKENI. Trimming pared 6 bases from V and 2 bases from J, leaving 11 bases between. The CDR3 is 13 amino acids. The CDR3 DNA sequence: TGTGCCAGCTCCGGCGGAGAGGCCTACGAGCAGTACTTC. This sequence encodes CASSGGEAYEQYF.

This clone was counted a few times. The J gene is TRBJ2-7, the V gene TRBV6-1; the match to TRBD2 covers 8 bases. J lost 3 bases, V lost 6 bases, and 7 bases had no gene match. CDR3 length: 14 amino acids. Per germline, CDR1 MNHNS and CDR2 SASEGT. The CDR3 DNA sequence: TGTGCCAGCAGAACTACCGGGACTAGCTACGAGCAGTACTTC. Amino acids: CASRTTGTSYEQYF.

The chain has TRBV10-3 and TRBJ1-5; no reliable D call. This CDR3 comprises 14 residues. The V end was cut by 2 bases, the J end by 6 bases, with 11 bases between. Germline CDR1 is ENHRY and CDR2 is SYGVKD. The CDR3, as DNA: TGTGCCATCAGTGAGATCGGAGGGCGTCAGCCCCAGCATTTT. It yields the protein CAISEIGGRQPQHF.

This chain uses TRBV4-1 with TRBJ2-1, with a weak D call TRBD2 (6 bases). This CDR3 comprises 16 residues. Trimming removed 6 bases from V and 0 bases from J, with 15 bases in between. CDR1 MGHRA and CDR2 YSYEKL come from the germline V gene. CDR3 amino acids: CASSHPGLISYNEQFF. The DNA for the CDR3 is TGCGCCAGCAGTCATCCGGGACTCATCTCCTACAATGAGCAGTTCTTC.

This clone occurred once. The chain employs TRBV28 and TRBJ2-2; the D gene is possibly TRBD1 (6 bases). The ends were cut back, 6 bases at V and 0 bases at J, with 11 bases in the middle. Per the germline V gene, CDR1 is MDHEN and CDR2 is SYDVKM. The CDR3 runs to 15 residues. This chain's CDR3 is CASSQGGANTGELFF. The DNA for the CDR3 is TGTGCCAGCAGCCAAGGGGGAGCGAACACCGGGGAGCTGTTTTTT.

J is TRBJ1-2 and V is TRBV5-4, with TRBD1 identical over 8 bases. Trimming took 4 bases from V and 7 from J; bases not matched to a gene: 9. In germline, CDR1 is SGHNT, CDR2 YYREEE (reference sequence). This CDR3 is 14 amino acids long. The DNA for the CDR3 is TGTGCCAGCAGCAGCGTGGGGACAGGTCTTGGCTACACCTTC. Its translation: CASSSVGTGLGYTF.

The genes are TRBV11-3 and TRBJ2-2, with 8 bases matching TRBD1. This CDR3 is built from 14 residues. J was trimmed by 7 bases and V by 5 bases; bases with no gene match: 6. CDR1 SGHNT and CDR2 YENEEA come from the germline V gene. CDR3 sequence reads: CASSPGGADGELFF. The CDR3 nucleotides are TGTGCCAGCAGCCCAGGGGGCGCGGACGGGGAGCTGTTTTTT.

The J gene is TRBJ2-7, the V gene TRBV5-1; 7 nucleotides line up with TRBD1. The CDR3 runs to 13 residues. The J segment lost 5 bases and the V segment lost 4 bases, leaving 6 bases of the junction unmatched. Germline CDR1 and CDR2: SGHRS and YFSETQ. The CDR3 bases are TGCGCCAGCAGCCGACAGGGTGCCCACGAGCAGTACTTC. Protein sequence: CASSRQGAHEQYF.

The V call is TRBV9, the J call TRBJ2-7, with 8 bases aligning to TRBD1. This CDR3 has 18 amino acids. The V gene's germline CDR1 is SGDLS and CDR2 YYNGEE. With 0 bases clipped from V and 2 bases from J, the junction kept 13 bases outside the gene matches. The CDR3 DNA follows: TGTGCCAGCAGCGTAGCGGGCGACAGGGGAGGCATGACCTACGAGCAGTACTTC. Its translation: CASSVAGDRGGMTYEQYF.

In regard to this clone: Other nucleotide sequences from this sample produce the same CDR3. The J gene is TRBJ2-7, the V gene TRBV30; D is perhaps TRBD1 (6 bases). The V end lost 0 bases, the J end lost 7 bases, and 7 bases lay between the germline ends. CDR3 length equals 11 residues. From germline, CDR1 is GTSNPN and CDR2 SVGIG (reference sequence). CDR3 DNA: TGTGCCTGGAGTGTGAGGGGGGAGCAGTACTTC. Protein sequence: CAWSVRGEQYF.

This chain uses TRBV7-9 with TRBJ2-5, with D unresolved. The CDR3 contains 14 residues. Trimming took 6 bases from V and 3 from J, leaving 14 bases between them. Per the germline V gene, CDR1 is SEHNR and CDR2 is FQNEAQ (reference sequence). CDR3 nucleotides: TGTGCCAGCAGGCCAGGTTTAGTCAAAGAGACCCAGTACTTC. Translation gives CASRPGLVKETQYF.

The V gene is TRBV19, the J gene TRBJ2-5; TRBD2 matches 9 bases. The germline CDR1 and CDR2 sequences are LNHDA and SQIVND (reference sequence). The CDR3 runs 16 residues. The V and J ends lost 3 bases and 5 bases, in that order; junction bases with no gene match: 10. CDR3 bases: TGTGCCAGTAGTATTATGTGGCGGGGGGGCCTTGAGACCCAGTACTTC. Amino acid sequence: CASSIMWRGGLETQYF.

V and J are TRBV14 and TRBJ1-3; 7 positions match TRBD1. V lost 5 bases and J lost 2; bases outside the gene matches: 6. The CDR3 has 15 residues. Germline lookup yields CDR1 SGHDN and CDR2 FVKESK. For the CDR3, the DNA is TGTGCCAGCAGCGCAGGGACAGTACCTGGAAACACCATATATTTT. This sequence encodes CASSAGTVPGNTIYF.

J is TRBJ1-6 and V is TRBV7-2; D unclear. The germline V and J ends were trimmed by 5 bases and 12 bases, with 14 bases remaining between them. CDR1 is SGHTA and CDR2 is FQGNSA in the germline V gene. The CDR3 sequence is 13 residues long. The CDR3 DNA follows: TGTGCCAGCAGCGTAAACAAATTCTTACCCCTCCACTTT. Its protein product is CASSVNKFLPLHF.

This clone was observed a single time. The CDR3 DNA reads TGTGCCAGCAGTTGGACAGGGGGCTCCTACGAGCAGTACTTC. Translating gives CASSWTGGSYEQYF. This chain joins TRBV27 and TRBJ2-7; 10 nucleotides agree with TRBD1. Trimming removed 4 bases from V and 0 bases from J; junction bases left unmatched: 0. CDR3 length: 14 amino acids. CDR1 is MNHEY, CDR2 SMNVEV, per germline (reference sequence).

In DNA, the CDR3 is TGCGCCAGCAGCCCGCCGGACAGGGAAGGCTATGGCTACACCTTC. It encodes CASSPPDREGYGYTF. The chain combines TRBV5-1 with TRBJ1-2; 8 nucleotides align to TRBD1. CDR3 length equals 15 residues. V trimming: 4 bases; J trimming: 4 bases; junction bases outside the gene matches: 9. Germline V gene sequence: CDR1 SGHRS, CDR2 YFSETQ.

The V call is TRBV29-1, the J call TRBJ2-7, with TRBD2 matching 7 bases. Germline V CDR1 and CDR2: SQVTM, ANQGSEA. The CDR3 length is 13 residues. Germline trimming cut 3 bases from V and 4 bases from J; bases unmatched to any gene: 6. The CDR3: CSVELADLYEQYF. CDR3 bases: TGCAGCGTTGAGCTAGCGGACCTATACGAGCAGTACTTC.

A remark on this clone: The sample carries other DNA sequences with the same CDR3. This chain connects TRBV29-1 to TRBJ1-1; 11 bases line up with TRBD1. The CDR3 spans 12 residues. Germline-derived CDR1 and CDR2 are SQVTM and ANQGSEA. The V segment lost 7 bases and the J segment 4 bases; nucleotides outside the gene matches: 2. CDR3 region: CSAGQGGTEAFF. CDR3 in DNA: TGCAGCGCGGGACAGGGGGGCACTGAAGCTTTCTTT.

The gene calls are TRBV5-4 and TRBJ2-5; possible D gene TRBD2, 5 bases. The germline gives CDR1 SGHNT, CDR2 YYREEE (reference sequence). V was trimmed by 4 bases and J by 5 bases, leaving 9 bases between them. The CDR3 runs to 12 residues. CDR3 in DNA: TGTGCCAGCAGCGCGCCGGGGGAGACCCAGTACTTC. It specifies CASSAPGETQYF.

The J gene is TRBJ1-1, the V gene TRBV12-5; D call uncertain. This CDR3 has 16 residues. Germline CDR1 and CDR2: LGHNT and FRNRAP. The ends were cut back, 1 base at V and 0 bases at J, with 12 bases in the middle. CDR3 loop: CASGLAPLTVNTEAFF. DNA of the CDR3: TGTGCTAGTGGTTTGGCGCCCCTTACAGTGAACACTGAAGCTTTCTTT.

The chain carries TRBV19 and TRBJ2-3; D is possibly TRBD1 (5 bases). V lost 8 bases and J 7 bases, leaving 13 bases between the germline ends. The germline CDR1 and CDR2 sequences are LNHDA and SQIVND (reference sequence). This CDR3 spans 12 amino acids. This CDR3 is CASAEAGYTQYF. The CDR3 DNA is TGTGCCAGTGCAGAAGCAGGGTATACGCAGTATTTT.

This clone appeared a single time. The chain uses TRBV11-2 and TRBJ2-7; D perhaps matches TRBD2 (5 bases). Per the germline V gene, CDR1 is SGHAT and CDR2 is FQNNGV. The CDR3 sequence is 15 residues long. The ends were cut back, 2 bases at V and 6 bases at J, with 17 bases in the middle. The CDR3 DNA sequence: TGTGCCAGCAGCTTAACGGCCCCGGTAGCGCTCGAGCAGTACTTC. Encoded protein: CASSLTAPVALEQYF.

The chain is built from TRBV6-1 and TRBJ1-1; D is unclear. Trimming took off 6 bases at V and 6 bases at J, with 11 bases between the two ends. CDR1 MNHNS and CDR2 SASEGT come from the germline V gene. This CDR3 comprises 12 residues. CDR3 sequence: CASRGLRPEAFF. The CDR3 DNA is TGTGCCAGCAGAGGACTTCGGCCTGAAGCTTTCTTT.

The chain carries TRBV5-4 and TRBJ2-7, with 9 bases that match TRBD1. Germline CDR1 reads SGHNT; CDR2 reads YYREEE (reference sequence). With V trimmed by 5 bases and J by 6 bases, 12 bases remained unmatched. This CDR3 is built from 15 residues. The CDR3, as DNA: TGTGCCAGCAGAGGGGGGGGACAGGGAGGGGGCGAGCAGTACTTC. Residues: CASRGGGQGGGEQYF.

CDR3 loop: CASSLVGANYGYTF. In DNA, the CDR3 is TGTGCCAGTAGTCTCGTAGGGGCGAACTATGGCTACACCTTC. The rearrangement uses TRBV19 and TRBJ1-2; D is possibly TRBD1 (5 bases). Germline CDR1 is LNHDA and CDR2 is SQIVND (reference sequence). This CDR3 spans 14 amino acids. V was shortened by 5 bases and J by 2 bases, with 12 bases between the two germline ends.

The chain combines TRBV19 with TRBJ2-1, with 9 bases lining up with TRBD2. CDR1 and CDR2 (germline): LNHDA, SQIVND (reference sequence). V lost 7 bases and J lost 6; bases outside the gene matches: 13. This CDR3 region has 16 residues. The CDR3 spells CASIRTSSGRSNEQFF. CDR3 in DNA: TGTGCCAGTATTAGAACCTCGAGCGGGAGGTCCAATGAGCAGTTCTTC.

In its sample, this clone was seen once. The CDR3 sequence is CASSFRTDAGELFF. CDR3 nucleotides: TGTGCCAGCAGCTTCAGGACAGACGCCGGGGAGCTGTTTTTT. The genes are TRBV7-6 and TRBJ2-2; TRBD1 might be the D (6 bases). Trimming took off 3 bases at V and 6 bases at J, with 11 bases between the two ends. CDR3 size: 14 residues. Germline V gene data show CDR1 as SGHVS and CDR2 as FNYEAQ.

V gene TRBV19 combines with J gene TRBJ1-4, with D possibly TRBD1 on 5 matching bases. The germline V gene has CDR1 LNHDA and CDR2 SQIVND (reference sequence). Trimming left V 3 bases short and J 0 bases short, with 14 bases between. This CDR3 has 17 residues. The DNA for the CDR3 is TGTGCCAGTAGTATTGCTCGACAGTTTGCAACTAATGAAAAACTGTTTTTT. It encodes CASSIARQFATNEKLFF.